This T cell receptor (beta chain) comes out of a study of blood T cell repertoires in COVID-19. About the research overall: PBMCs, B-cell-depleted T cells, or T cells provided the cDNA or gDNA that made up the material.

Sequencing used immunoSEQ multiplex PCR; TCRdb keeps in-frame clones, though not all of them. The repertoire has more than 250,000 clones, about 87% of them found once; the top ten carry roughly 5.2%. The trim removed 6 bases at V and 6 bases at J, leaving 7 bases unmatched. The CDR3 runs 15 residues. Germline loops: CDR1 SGHTA, CDR2 FQGNSA. The chain employs TRBV7-2 and TRBJ2-1, with 11 nucleotides matching TRBD2. The source material was PBMCs or T cells enriched from blood (not recorded which). The clonotype was recovered from a woman under 40 who had recovered from COVID-19. CDR3 region: CASRQRLAGSNEQFF. The CDR3 nucleotides read TGTGCCAGCAGACAGAGACTAGCGGGGAGCAATGAGCAGTTCTTC.